The sequence of this T cell receptor beta chain was determined in a study of CD8 T cell repertoires and HIV-1 epitope variants (dated by TCRdb to the early 2020s). Study-level background: Twenty-five peptides representing autologous and known Gag and Nef epitope variants were each used to stimulate T cells in separate culture wells. A CMV, EBV and flu peptide pool, the Ebola AY9 epitope as negative control, and a no-peptide well were included as control conditions. A total of some 83 T cell cultures were run, with each culture condition done in triplicate except for one peptide, which was done in duplicate. The cultures were grown for approximately ten days in IMDM with gentamicin, and half of the media was changed on days 3 and 7 with IL-2, IL-7 and IL-15 added. T cells were enriched using the EasySep Human T Cell Enrichment Kit and then co-cultured with an equal number of autologous T cell-negative cells acting as antigen-presenting cells. An aliquot of 1M T cells was set aside as an uncultured baseline condition, separate from the 83 T cell cultures. Tested epitopes included three Gag epitope families and Nef HW9 and YT9. Summary of the overall study and its limitations: Of the nine antigen-specific TCR beta clonotypes identified, more than five appeared cross-reactive for autologous or known escape epitope variants. A handful of clonotypes recognized the Nef KF9 family and one clonotype recognized the HW9 family, while no responses to the TAALDMSHF plasma variant were seen. Only TCR beta chains were identified by the assay, and proliferation to antigen, not T cell function or cytokine profile, was indicated.

The immunoSEQ platform was used to sequence TCR beta CDR3 regions at survey depth. The QIAamp DNA micro kit was used to extract genomic DNA from every cultured and uncultured CD8+ T cell population. The paper's processing steps were these. Samples with fewer than 5,000 productive reads were excluded, which removed about 6.5% of the roughly 75 HIV peptide-stimulated cultures. Sequences were trimmed to CDR3 by a MANAFEST web app, and nonproductive sequences, CDR3s under 5 amino acids, and sequences not starting with C or ending with F/W were removed. Clonotypes were classified as antigen-specific only if expansion was observed in at least 2 of 3 replicates versus the no-peptide control at FDR 0.01, only within one epitope family. A specific clonotype also had to show a frequency at least fivefold higher than in wells stimulated with peptides from other epitope families. The immuneACCESS repertoire file appears here via TCRdb, limited to in-frame rearrangements. These files lack a portion of the clones; in checked studies, under half of the deficit traces to unresolved V genes, and the cause of the others is not known. The V and J calls and clone size were taken over from that table, and D and trimming were inferred from the DNA. The sample has over 4,500 clones on record, around 67% of them singletons. The leading ten clones occupy approximately 45% of the sample.

As for this clone: No cognate antigen has been identified for it. No qualities accompany the bases; no much larger clone lies one base away.

The EasySep Human CD8+ T Cell Enrichment Kit was used on day 10 to isolate CD8+ T cells from every culture. V lost 5 bases and J lost 6 bases; the stretch between them is 10 bases long. The CDR1 and CDR2 encoded by the germline V gene are SGHAT and FQNNGV. The CDR3, cysteine through phenylalanine, is 12 amino acids long. This entry keeps only the CDR3 DNA: 36 bases, framed from base 1. Sequences were obtained from cultured CD8+ T cells derived from PBMCs. The receptor's source is a male donor with HIV. The chain was built from TRBV11-2 and TRBJ1-1, with TRBD1 tentatively as D gene (5 bases match). The DNA reads as follows: TGTGCCAGCAGCCCTGACAGCGCTGAAGCTTTCTTT. Its translation reads: CASSPDSAEAFF.